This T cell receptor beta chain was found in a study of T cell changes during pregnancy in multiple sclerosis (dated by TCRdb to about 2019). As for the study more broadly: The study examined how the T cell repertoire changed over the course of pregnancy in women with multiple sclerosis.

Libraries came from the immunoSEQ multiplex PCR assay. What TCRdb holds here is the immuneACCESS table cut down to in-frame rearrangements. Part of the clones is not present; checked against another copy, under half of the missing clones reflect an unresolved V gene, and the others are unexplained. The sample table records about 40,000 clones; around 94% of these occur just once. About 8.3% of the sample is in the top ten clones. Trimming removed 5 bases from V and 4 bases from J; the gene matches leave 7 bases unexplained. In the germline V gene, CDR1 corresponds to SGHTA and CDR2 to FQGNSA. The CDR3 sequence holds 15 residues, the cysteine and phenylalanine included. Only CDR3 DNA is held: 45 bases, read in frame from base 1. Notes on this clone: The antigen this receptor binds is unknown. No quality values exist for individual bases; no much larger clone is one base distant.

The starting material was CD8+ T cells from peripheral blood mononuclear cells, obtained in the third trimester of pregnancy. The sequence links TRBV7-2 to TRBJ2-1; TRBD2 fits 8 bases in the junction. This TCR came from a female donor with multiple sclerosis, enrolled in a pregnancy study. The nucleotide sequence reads TGTGCCAGCAGCCCGAGCGGGGGACTTTACAATGAGCAGTTCTTC. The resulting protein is CASSPSGGLYNEQFF.